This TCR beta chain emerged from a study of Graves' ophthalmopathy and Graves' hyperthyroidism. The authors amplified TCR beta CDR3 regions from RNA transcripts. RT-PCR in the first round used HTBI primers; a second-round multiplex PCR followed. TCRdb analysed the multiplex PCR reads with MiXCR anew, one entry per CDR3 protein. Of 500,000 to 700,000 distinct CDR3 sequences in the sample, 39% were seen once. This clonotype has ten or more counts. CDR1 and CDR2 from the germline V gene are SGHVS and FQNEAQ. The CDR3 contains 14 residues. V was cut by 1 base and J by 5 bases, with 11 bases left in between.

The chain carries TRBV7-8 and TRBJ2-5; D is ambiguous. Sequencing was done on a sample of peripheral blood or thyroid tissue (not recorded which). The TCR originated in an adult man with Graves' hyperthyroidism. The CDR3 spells CASSLVPGRETQYF. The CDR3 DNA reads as TGTGCCAGCAGCTTAGTCCCAGGACGCGAGACCCAGTACTTC.